This paragraph reports one T cell receptor (beta chain). All glioblastoma patients lacked an isocitrate dehydrogenase mutation. The sample belongs to a study of glioma-infiltrating T cells after dendritic cell vaccination. Trimming removed 1 base from V and 3 bases from J, with 3 bases in between. Germline-derived CDR1 and CDR2 are GTSNPN and SVGIG (reference sequence). The CDR3 runs to 11 residues. Sequencing was performed with immunoSEQ multiplex PCR; in TCRdb, only in-frame clones are kept and a portion is missing. This table holds roughly 100,000 clones, more than 70% found once. The chain couples TRBV30 to TRBJ2-5, with D unclear. The source is a human donor with glioblastoma. Here the sequenced sample was blood, taken before dendritic cell vaccination. This CDR3 is CAWSGEETQYF. In nucleotides, the CDR3 is TGTGCCTGGAGTGGCGAAGAGACCCAGTACTTC. The variable domain in full, completed from reference TRBV30 and TRBJ2-5, reads SQTIHQWPATLVQPVGSPLSLECTVEGTSNPNLYWYRQAAGRGLQLLFYSVGIGQISSEVPQNLSASRPQDRQFILSSKKLLLSDSGFYLCAWSGEETQYFGPGTRLLVL.